Listed here is a single T cell receptor (beta chain). Antigen: not known. Trimming removed 5 bases at V and 3 bases at J, with 7 bases between. Looked up from germline, CDR1 is DFQATT and CDR2 is SNEGSKA (reference sequence). There are 11 residues in the CDR3. During construction of the library, unique molecular identifiers were attached to individual cDNA molecules for quantitative, reproducible TCR counting. TCRdb re-analysed the RACE reads in MiXCR, keeping a single row per CDR3 protein. Of around 120,000 distinct CDR3 sequences in the sample, roughly 12% were seen once. The source of the sample is a study of human T cells and chemical hapten exposure. As for the study in general: Patients were given diphenylcyclopropenone on the scalp weekly across the approximately 24-week study.

Study observations and caveats: Expanded TCRs created a significantly greater count of big CDR3 similarity clusters than controls did.

Time point denoted: pre-sensitization, week 0. Indicated treatment: therapeutic diphenylcyclopropenone sensitization with weekly scalp DPC. Investigators collected blood before applying each patch test. The chain employs TRBV20-1 and TRBJ2-5; D may be TRBD1 (5 bases). The sequencing used whole blood, collected in connection with sensitization to the hapten diphenylcyclopropenone (DPC). This TCR was recovered from a woman younger than 30 with alopecia areata. Some clones in this sample may be carry-over from other donors' samples. This chain's CDR3 is CSADRKETQYF. CDR3 coding DNA: TGCAGTGCTGACAGAAAAGAGACCCAGTACTTC.